What follows are 30 T cell receptor beta chains derived from one specimen sequenced in a study of cytomegalovirus exposure and HLA in healthy donors. The PCR contained 60 Vbeta and 13 Jbeta primers. The method was immunoSEQ multiplex PCR; TCRdb's version includes in-frame clones alone and lacks a portion of them. Among 80,000 to 100,000 clones listed, around 77% were seen once. Sequenced material: PBMCs. Receptors were obtained from a man aged 35-49 years in good health and CMV-seronegative.

The rearrangement uses TRBV2 and TRBJ1-2; 7 bases agree with TRBD1. The V gene end was trimmed by 7 bases and the J gene end by 0 bases; junction bases not matched to a gene: 11. Germline V gene lookup returns CDR1 SNHLY and CDR2 FYNNEI. This CDR3 comprises 16 residues. The chain's CDR3 is CASTKIRGIANYGYTF. The CDR3 DNA reads as TGTGCCAGCACGAAGATCAGGGGGATTGCTAACTATGGCTACACCTTC.

The J gene is TRBJ1-3, the V gene TRBV19; unclear D gene. Germline V lookup: CDR1 LNHDA, CDR2 SQIVND (reference sequence). Trimming removed 4 bases from V and 0 bases from J, with 13 bases in between. The CDR3 loop spans 16 amino acids. CDR3 in DNA: TGTGCCAGTAGTACCCAGGCCGTGACCTCTGGAAACACCATATATTTT. Protein product: CASSTQAVTSGNTIYF.

The V call is TRBV6-5, the J call TRBJ2-1; tentative D call: TRBD2 (6 bases). The V end was cut by 8 bases, the J end by 6 bases, with 20 bases between. The length of the CDR3 is 15 residues. Germline CDR1 MNHEY, CDR2 SVGAGI. Written as DNA, the CDR3 is TGTGCCAGCGGCTTTGTAGCTAGCGAGATCAATGAGCAGTTCTTC. This translates into CASGFVASEINEQFF.

The rearrangement joins TRBV5-1 to TRBJ2-1, with 16 bases matching TRBD2. After removal of 2 bases from V and 8 bases from J, the junction contained 1 base not matched to a gene. The germline V gene has CDR1 SGHRS and CDR2 YFSETQ. The CDR3 is 15 residues long. The CDR3 sequence: CASSLGTSGGDEQFF. CDR3 DNA sequence: TGCGCCAGCAGCTTAGGGACTAGCGGGGGGGATGAGCAGTTCTTC. The full variable domain, with the rest looked up from reference TRBV5-1 and TRBJ2-1, is KAGVTQTPRYLIKTRGQQVTLSCSPISGHRSVSWYQQTPGQGLQFLFEYFSETQRNKGNFPGRFSGRQFSNSRSEMNVSTLELGDSALYLCASSLGTSGGDEQFFGPGTRLTVL.

CDR3 nucleotide sequence: TGTGCCAGTAGCAGGGGGCCTGCGGCCTACGAGCAGTACTTC. This gives the protein CASSRGPAAYEQYF. The chain carries TRBV19 and TRBJ2-7; 8 bases are shared with TRBD1. Germline V lookup: CDR1 LNHDA, CDR2 SQIVND (reference sequence). The CDR3 covers 14 residues. V lost 6 bases and J lost 2; bases outside the gene matches: 6.

The chain employs TRBV5-4 and TRBJ1-2; 12 bases match TRBD1. The CDR3 is 15 amino acids. Germline CDR1 SGHNT, CDR2 YYREEE (reference sequence). Trimming cost V 4 bases and J 5 bases; bases outside gene matches: 6. DNA for the CDR3: TGTGCCAGCAGCCCGGGACAGGGGGCGGCGTATGGCTACACCTTC. Amino acid sequence: CASSPGQGAAYGYTF.

CDR3 in DNA: TGTGCCAGTTCGGCACAGGGAAAATTAGATACGCAGTATTTT. Translating gives CASSAQGKLDTQYF. The chain recombines TRBV5-4 with TRBJ2-3, with a tentative D call TRBD1 (6 bases). CDR3 length: 14 amino acids. The V gene lost 8 bases and the J gene lost 5 bases, with 18 bases spanning the gap. Germline V gene lookup returns CDR1 SGHNT and CDR2 YYREEE (reference sequence).

This clone counts as medium-sized. V and J are TRBV7-6 and TRBJ2-7, with D tentatively TRBD2 (5 bases). The germline gives CDR1 SGHVS, CDR2 FNYEAQ. Trimming removed 5 bases from V and 6 bases from J, with 17 bases in between. The CDR3 length is 14 residues. DNA for the CDR3: TGTGCCAGCAGCCCCACCGGGCGGGTGGTCGAGCAGTACTTC. This gives the protein CASSPTGRVVEQYF. The whole variable domain, filled in from reference TRBV7-6 and TRBJ2-7, reads GAGVSQSPRYKVTKRGQDVALRCDPISGHVSLYWYRQALGQGPEFLTYFNYEAQQDKSGLPNDRFSAERPEGSISTLTIQRTEQRDSAMYRCASSPTGRVVEQYFGPGTRLTVT.

In nucleotides, the CDR3 is TGTGCCAGCAGCTTCCGCGGAGAGACCCAGTACTTC. Translation gives CASSFRGETQYF. The chain carries TRBV11-1 and TRBJ2-5, with no clear D. Trimming took 3 bases from V and 4 from J, leaving 6 bases between them. CDR3 length: 12 amino acids. Per the germline V gene, CDR1 is SGHAT and CDR2 is FQDESV (reference sequence).

The V gene is TRBV5-4, the J gene TRBJ2-7; no reliable D call. V was pared by 0 bases and J by 4 bases, with 8 bases between. Germline CDR1 SGHNT, CDR2 YYREEE (reference sequence). There are 13 residues in the CDR3. The CDR3 DNA reads as TGTGCCAGCAGCTTGGACAACCTTTACGAGCAGTACTTC. Its protein is CASSLDNLYEQYF.

In its sample, this clone was seen a few times. The DNA for the CDR3 is TGTGCCAGCAGCTTAGTGGGGGGAAACGAGCAGTACTTC. It codes for CASSLVGGNEQYF. The chain is built from TRBV7-6 and TRBJ2-7; tentatively, D is TRBD2 (6 bases). V was pared by 1 base and J by 5 bases, with 9 bases between. Germline V lookup: CDR1 SGHVS, CDR2 FNYEAQ. This CDR3 is 13 amino acids long.

This clone was seen a single time. V is TRBV15 and J is TRBJ1-2, with 7 bases that match TRBD1. The CDR3 is 15 residues long. V trimming: 0 bases; J trimming: 4 bases; junction bases outside the gene matches: 5. Germline CDR1 LNHNV, CDR2 YYDKDF (reference sequence). The CDR3 protein is CATSRDSTGIYGYTF. As DNA, the CDR3 is TGTGCCACCAGCAGAGATTCGACAGGGATCTATGGCTACACCTTC.

V and J are TRBV5-6 and TRBJ1-6; 9 nucleotides agree with TRBD1. Looked up from germline, CDR1 is SGHDT and CDR2 is YYEEEE. Trimming cost V 4 bases and J 3 bases; bases outside gene matches: 11. This CDR3 has 18 residues. CDR3: CASSLAGTGWNYNSPLHF. The CDR3 coding sequence is TGTGCCAGCAGCCTCGCCGGGACAGGGTGGAACTATAATTCACCCCTCCACTTT.

The chain couples TRBV6-6 to TRBJ1-1; no clear D. The V end was cut by 2 bases, the J end by 6 bases, with 7 bases between. This CDR3 contains 12 residues. CDR1 is MNHNY and CDR2 is SVGAGI in the germline V gene (reference sequence). CDR3 protein: CASSYGGAEAFF. The CDR3, as DNA: TGTGCCAGCAGTTACGGTGGAGCTGAAGCTTTCTTT.

This chain connects TRBV28 to TRBJ2-7; D is perhaps TRBD1 (6 bases). The V gene's germline CDR1 is MDHEN and CDR2 SYDVKM. CDR3 size: 14 residues. Trimming took 6 bases from V and 6 from J, leaving 18 bases between them. The CDR3 spells CASSEGDKGSEQYF. CDR3 sequence (DNA): TGTGCCAGCAGCGAGGGGGACAAGGGGTCCGAGCAGTACTTC. Looking up the rest from reference TRBV28 and TRBJ2-7 gives the full variable domain: DVKVTQSSRYLVKRTGEKVFLECVQDMDHENMFWYRQDPGLGLRLIYFSYDVKMKEKGDIPEGYSVSREKKERFSLILESASTNQTSMYLCASSEGDKGSEQYFGPGTRLTVT.

There are a few counts of this clone. The chain is built from TRBV11-2 and TRBJ2-7, with D unclear. There are 13 residues in the CDR3. Germline CDR1 and CDR2: SGHAT and FQNNGV. V dropped 2 bases and J dropped 0 bases, with 5 bases sitting between them. The CDR3 is CASSLSPSYEQYF. CDR3 nucleotides: TGTGCCAGCAGCTTATCTCCCTCCTACGAGCAGTACTTC.

The chain recombines TRBV18 with TRBJ1-2; the match to TRBD1 covers 7 bases. The germline V gene has CDR1 KGHSH and CDR2 LQKENI. V lost 0 bases to trimming and J lost 6 bases; unmatched junction nucleotides: 10. The CDR3 covers 16 residues. CDR3 DNA: TGTGCCAGCTCACCACCACCGTCGAGGGGGCTTGATGGCTACACCTTC. Its protein product is CASSPPPSRGLDGYTF.

V usage is TRBV5-1 and J usage is TRBJ1-1, with 7 positions matching TRBD1. The CDR3 contains 15 residues. The V segment lost 5 bases and the J segment 1 base; nucleotides outside the gene matches: 8. Germline V CDR1 and CDR2: SGHRS, YFSETQ. Written as DNA, the CDR3 is TGCGCCAGCAGTAGACAGGGATCAGCGAACACTGAAGCTTTCTTT. This sequence encodes CASSRQGSANTEAFF.

This chain connects TRBV4-2 to TRBJ2-7; D is perhaps TRBD2 (6 bases). This CDR3 has 16 residues. CDR1 and CDR2 from the germline V gene are LGHNA and YNFKEQ. The V end lost 2 bases, the J end lost 3 bases, and 17 bases lay between the germline ends. In DNA form, the CDR3 reads TGTGCCAGCAGCCAATCCTTCTCCGGGAGTATCTACGAGCAGTACTTC. Protein sequence: CASSQSFSGSIYEQYF.

The rearrangement links TRBV11-3 to TRBJ2-7, with 11 bases fitting TRBD2. J gave up 6 bases and V 0 bases, and 1 base lay outside the gene matches. The CDR3 is made up of 14 amino acids. Germline V gives CDR1 SGHNT, CDR2 YENEEA. CDR3 loop: CASSLDGTSGEQYF. In DNA, the CDR3 is TGTGCCAGCAGCTTAGATGGGACTAGCGGCGAGCAGTACTTC.

A few counts support this clone. The chain couples TRBV5-6 to TRBJ2-1; the D is unclear. Germline CDR1 is SGHDT and CDR2 is YYEEEE. Trimming stripped 4 bases from V and 8 bases from J, with 7 bases between. The CDR3 extends over 11 amino acids. Here the CDR3 reads CASSRAHEQFF. The DNA for the CDR3 is TGTGCCAGCAGCCGCGCCCATGAGCAGTTCTTC.

This rearrangement joins TRBV6-5 to TRBJ2-7; D gene ambiguous. Trimming removed 0 bases at V and 0 bases at J, with 9 bases between. Germline V gene lookup returns CDR1 MNHEY and CDR2 SVGAGI. CDR3 length: 15 residues. CDR3 sequence (DNA): TGTGCCAGCAGTTACTCGCAAAGTAGCTCCTACGAGCAGTACTTC. Encoded protein: CASSYSQSSSYEQYF.

CDR3 residues: CASSISQGGTDTQYF. The CDR3 DNA is TGTGCCAGTAGTATCTCCCAGGGGGGAACAGATACGCAGTATTTT. The chain joins TRBV19 to TRBJ2-3; tentatively, D is TRBD1 (7 bases). The CDR3 loop spans 15 amino acids. CDR1 and CDR2 from the germline V gene are LNHDA and SQIVND (reference sequence). Trimming cost V 3 bases and J 3 bases, with 13 bases left between them.

This sequence joins TRBV7-6 and TRBJ1-3; the D gene is possibly TRBD1 (6 bases). Trimming removed 7 bases from V and 2 bases from J, with 15 bases in between. Germline CDR1 is SGHVS and CDR2 is FNYEAQ. This CDR3 spans 15 amino acids. CDR3 sequence (DNA): TGTGCCAGCAAACCCTCAGGGGTCCCTGGAAACACCATATATTTT. Its protein is CASKPSGVPGNTIYF.

The chain recombines TRBV29-1 with TRBJ2-7, with TRBD1 matching 8 bases. Germline CDR1 SQVTM, CDR2 ANQGSEA. V lost 7 bases, J lost 3 bases, and 2 bases stayed unmatched. The CDR3 is made up of 11 amino acids. The CDR3 here is CSGGQDYEQYF. The CDR3 DNA sequence: TGCAGCGGGGGACAGGACTACGAGCAGTACTTC.

Worth noting for this clone: Within the sample, other DNA sequences also encode this same CDR3. As DNA, the CDR3 is TGCAGCGTTGAAGTAGGAGGACTCGACGAGCAGTACTTC. This encodes CSVEVGGLDEQYF. The chain joins TRBV29-1 to TRBJ2-7, with D tentatively TRBD2 (5 bases). The CDR3 has 13 amino acids. The germline gives CDR1 SQVTM, CDR2 ANQGSEA. V was pared by 1 base and J by 5 bases, with 12 bases between.

For this clone: Sequence at one end of the junction differs from germline and may be a read error. The rearrangement uses TRBV7-9 and TRBJ2-1; D perhaps matches TRBD2 (6 bases). Germline-derived CDR1 and CDR2 are SEHNR and FQNEAQ (reference sequence). The CDR3 has 15 residues. CDR3 protein: CASSLAGTGANEQFF. The CDR3 DNA sequence: TGTGCCAGCAGCCTAGCCGGGACGGGAGCCAATGAGCAGTTCTTC.

The chain carries TRBV29-1 and TRBJ2-1, with D maybe TRBD2 (5 bases). The CDR3 spans 14 residues. Trimming took off 0 bases at V and 9 bases at J, with 15 bases between the two ends. Germline V gene sequence: CDR1 SQVTM, CDR2 ANQGSEA. The DNA of the CDR3 is TGCAGCGTTGAAGAGTTGGCTCGACGGGGTGAGCAGTTCTTC. It translates to CSVEELARRGEQFF.

With regard to this clone: Without the conserved terminal phenylalanine or tryptophan, this CDR3 likely stems from a read error. The V gene is TRBV10-2, the J gene TRBJ2-7, with D possibly TRBD2 on 6 matching bases. Germline V gene sequence: CDR1 WSHSY, CDR2 SAAADI. V lost 4 bases to trimming and J lost 4 bases, with 8 bases between them. This CDR3 is 12 amino acids long. CDR3: CASSGDLYEQYL. The CDR3 coding sequence is TGCGCCAGCAGTGGGGACTTATACGAGCAGTACCTC.

The chain links TRBV27 to TRBJ1-2; D may be TRBD1 (5 bases). Germline values: CDR1 MNHEY, CDR2 SMNVEV (reference sequence). The V end lost 3 bases, the J end lost 8 bases, and 19 bases lay between the germline ends. The length of the CDR3 is 15 residues. The CDR3 DNA reads TGTGCCAGCAGTTTTTCATTGTCAGGGCTGGGCGGCTACACCTTC. Protein sequence: CASSFSLSGLGGYTF.